This is a list of T cell receptor beta chains from one sample in a study of cytomegalovirus exposure and HLA in healthy donors. The data were produced by immunoSEQ multiplex PCR, yet TCRdb's version contains in-frame clones alone and is incomplete. The repertoire holds around 220,000 clones, with around 80% as singletons. The source material was PBMCs. The receptors come from a woman aged 25 to 39 in good health and CMV-seropositive. CDR3s include the opening cysteine and the closing phenylalanine or tryptophan. A D gene is named only where the DNA matches it firmly. Clone size, where shown, is once, few, many, or a class for clones that have expanded.

D	size	J	V	length	DNA	CDR3
-	-	TRBJ2-7	TRBV25-1	14	TGTGCCAGCAGTGTATCAGGAACTACCTACGAGCAGTACTTC	CASSVSGTTYEQYF
TRBD1	-	TRBJ1-1	TRBV29-1	12	TGCAGCGCCGGACAGGGCCAAACTGAAGCTTTCTTT	CSAGQGQTEAFF
TRBD1	once	TRBJ1-2	TRBV2	14	TGTGCCAGCAACGGACAGGGCGCTAACTATGGCTACACCTTC	CASNGQGANYGYTF
TRBD1	once	TRBJ1-2	TRBV18	14	TGTGCCAGCTCACCGGGACAGGGTATGGATGGCTACACCTTC	CASSPGQGMDGYTF
-	-	TRBJ1-2	TRBV2	16	TGTGCCAGCAGGGGGGACCGAATAGAGATTAACTATGGCTACACCTTC	CASRGDRIEINYGYTF
TRBD1	-	TRBJ2-6	TRBV6-6	16	TGTGCCAGCAGTTACGCGACAGGGGTTGGGGCCAACGTCCTGACTTTC	CASSYATGVGANVLTF
-	-	TRBJ2-1	TRBV19	12	TGTGCCAGTAGTGCCAGCTACAATGAGCAGTTCTTC	CASSASYNEQFF
TRBD2	-	TRBJ2-1	TRBV7-6	13	TGTGCCAGCAGCTTAGGGACTAGCGGAGAGCAGTTCTTC	CASSLGTSGEQFF
-	-	TRBJ2-7	TRBV6-1	12	TGTGCCAGCGGCATCGGGGGTTACGAGCAGTACTTC	CASGIGGYEQYF
-	-	TRBJ2-5	TRBV18	15	TGTGCCAGCTCACCTACAGGAGCGCGGAAAGAGACCCAGTACTTC	CASSPTGARKETQYF
-	-	TRBJ2-3	TRBV27	11	TGTGCCAGCAGTCCTACAGATACGCAGTATTTT	CASSPTDTQYF
TRBD1	many	TRBJ1-1	TRBV5-1	15	TGCGCCAGCAGCTTCGCAACAGGGGCCAACACTGAAGCTTTCTTT	CASSFATGANTEAFF
-	-	TRBJ2-7	TRBV7-2	14	TGTGCCAGCAGCAACAGACGGGACTCCTACGAGCAGTACTTC	CASSNRRDSYEQYF
-	-	TRBJ1-5	TRBV28	15	TGTGCCAGCAGTGTGGGGGCGTGGGGCAATCAGCCCCAGCATTTT	CASSVGAWGNQPQHF
TRBD1	-	TRBJ2-1	TRBV11-2	16	TGTGCCAGCAGCTTAATGGGGACAGGGCATCTCTATGAGCAGTTCTTC	CASSLMGTGHLYEQFF
TRBD1	-	TRBJ1-1	TRBV6-5	15	TGTGCCAGCAGTAGGACAGGGGGCGCGGTGACTGAAGCTTTCTTT	CASSRTGGAVTEAFF
TRBD2	-	TRBJ2-1	TRBV29-1	12	TGCAGCATTAGCGGGAGGGGCTATGAGCAGTTCTTC	CSISGRGYEQFF
TRBD2	-	TRBJ2-1	TRBV15	16	TGTGCCACCAGCAGAGATAGAGCGGGATACTACAATGAGCAGTTCTTC	CATSRDRAGYYNEQFF
-	-	TRBJ1-2	TRBV28	15	TGTGCCAGCAGTTTAAATCCTCCTCATAACTATGGCTACACCTTC	CASSLNPPHNYGYTF
TRBD2	-	TRBJ2-1	TRBV7-2	11	TGTGCCAGCGCGTTAGCGGGATTGGAGTTCTTC	CASALAGLEFF
-	few	TRBJ2-3	TRBV30	12	TGTGCCTGGAGGCCACCTCAAGATGCGCAGTATTTT	CAWRPPQDAQYF
TRBD1	-	TRBJ2-3	TRBV5-1	14	TGCGCCAGCAGCTCAGGGGGAAGAGCAGATACGCAGTATTTT	CASSSGGRADTQYF
-	-	TRBJ1-5	TRBV9	15	TGTGCCAGCAGCGTACTAGGGGATTGGCGGTCGCCCCAGCATTTT	CASSVLGDWRSPQHF
-	few	TRBJ1-2	TRBV2	13	TGTGCCAGCAGCCCCGACAGTAGCTATGGCTACACCTTC	CASSPDSSYGYTF
-	-	TRBJ2-1	TRBV9	10	TGTGCCAGCAGCCCCCGCCCGCAGTTCTTC	CASSPRPQFF
-	-	TRBJ2-2	TRBV6-4	14	TGTGCCAGCAGCCTACTAGGGAACACCGGGGAGCTGTTTTTT	CASSLLGNTGELFF
TRBD2	-	TRBJ2-1	TRBV27	15	TGTGCCAGCAGTTTATCGGGCGGGAGGGCCGCTGAGCAGTTCTTC	CASSLSGGRAAEQFF
-	-	TRBJ1-2	TRBV6-5	13	TGTGCCAGCGGGCCTGGGGGGGTCCATGGCTACACCTTC	CASGPGGVHGYTF
-	-	TRBJ1-3	TRBV7-9	17	TGTGCCAGCAGCCCCGATGCCTACAGGGTCTCTGGAAACACCATATATTTT	CASSPDAYRVSGNTIYF
TRBD2	-	TRBJ2-7	TRBV6-5	15	TGTGCCAGCCATGCGAGACTAGCCCCGTCCTACGAGCAGTACTTC	CASHARLAPSYEQYF
-	-	TRBJ2-1	TRBV13	13	TGTGCCAGCAGCTTAAGCCCCTACAATGAGCAGTTCTTC	CASSLSPYNEQFF
TRBD1	-	TRBJ1-1	TRBV27	14	TGTGCCAGCAGTTACAGGGGGCGGGACACTGAAGCTTTCTTT	CASSYRGRDTEAFF
TRBD1	-	TRBJ2-7	TRBV6-1	15	TGTGCCAGCAGTGAATTGAGGACAGGGATCAACGAGCAGTACTTC	CASSELRTGINEQYF